The T cell receptor beta chain under discussion was sequenced for a study of T cells in Graves' hyperthyroidism and ophthalmopathy. Notes on the study in general: The model anticipated ophthalmopathy a median about 6.5 months pre-onset.

With regard to this clonotype: Antigen: not known.

Amplified TCR beta CDR3 regions derived from RNA transcripts. The primer set for the first-round RT-PCR of the TCR CDR3 was HTBI. TCRdb reprocessed the multiplex PCR reads via MiXCR and lists one record per CDR3 protein. The table records approximately 49,000 distinct CDR3 sequences, approximately 50% of them present only once. Patients counted as stable if ophthalmopathy did not develop within 18 months. Each diagnosis drew on symptoms, thyroxine, TRAb, thyroid ultrasound and orbital computed tomography findings. The clonotype comes from a man younger than 30 with Graves' hyperthyroidism. The sample was peripheral blood or thyroid tissue (not recorded which).

The CDR3 region has the DNA TGTGCCAGCAGCAGAACCGACAGGGAATGGCATTTT. Its translation: CASSRTDREWHF. This chain joins TRBV5-6 and TRBJ1-5, with TRBD1 identical over 7 bases. Per germline, CDR1 SGHDT and CDR2 YYEEEE. The CDR3 has 12 amino acids. The J segment lost 15 bases and the V segment lost 4 bases, leaving 10 bases of the junction unmatched.